Below are 5 T cell receptor beta chains sequenced from a single sample in a study of T-cell reconstitution after alpha-beta-depleted transplantation in children. This sample's TCRbeta library carried unique molecular identifier barcodes. TCRdb called the PCR reads again in MiXCR, with one record for every CDR3 protein. Found here are 400,000 to 550,000 distinct CDR3 sequences, roughly a tenth of them singletons; the top ten hold roughly 2%. The sample in question was PBMCs, obtained before TCRalphabeta/CD19-depleted stem cell transplant. Every receptor here comes from a child aged 2-15 years with inherited bone marrow failure, due to receive a stem cell transplant.

This clonotype has a count of ten or more. CDR3: CASSLGASGIYEQYF. CDR3 nucleotides: TGCGCCAGCAGCTTGGGGGCTAGCGGGATCTACGAGCAGTACTTC. The chain recombines TRBV5-1 with TRBJ2-7, with 9 positions matching TRBD2. The CDR3 is 15 amino acids. Germline V gives CDR1 SGHRS, CDR2 YFSETQ. V was pared by 0 bases and J by 3 bases, with 4 bases of the junction left unmatched.

This clonotype was counted many times. V usage is TRBV2 and J usage is TRBJ1-6; no clear D gene. CDR1 is SNHLY and CDR2 is FYNNEI in the germline V gene. V dropped 10 bases and J dropped 14 bases, with 15 bases sitting between them. The CDR3 contains 11 residues. The CDR3 is CATRWEETLHF. For the CDR3, the DNA is TGTGCCACCCGTTGGGAAGAGACCCTCCACTTT.

This clonotype was picked up many times. One end of the junction is discordant with germline, which a read error may explain. The genes are TRBV7-8 and TRBJ2-4; a weak D match, TRBD2 (6 bases). The CDR3 is made up of 12 amino acids. Looked up from germline, CDR1 is SGHVS and CDR2 is FQNEAQ. The CDR3 DNA is TGTGCCAGCAGCTTAGAACTAGCTCCCTCGCACTTC. As protein: CASSLELAPSHF.

This clonotype was recorded at least ten times. V gene TRBV7-2 combines with J gene TRBJ2-1; D gene unclear. Trimming removed 3 bases from V and 3 bases from J, with 9 bases in between. In germline, CDR1 is SGHTA, CDR2 FQGNSA. The CDR3 sequence is 14 residues long. In nucleotides, the CDR3 is TGTGCCAGCAGCTTGACTGGGGACTACAATGAGCAGTTCTTC. Amino acid sequence: CASSLTGDYNEQFF.

The V and J genes are TRBV7-2 and TRBJ2-5, with D perhaps TRBD1 (5 bases). CDR3 length: 15 amino acids. Germline-derived CDR1 and CDR2 are SGHTA and FQGNSA. V lost 8 bases and J lost 1, with 17 bases in between. CDR3 region: CASALFAGPQETQYF. The CDR3 DNA is TGTGCCAGCGCCCTATTCGCAGGGCCCCAAGAGACCCAGTACTTC.